The entry below describes one T cell receptor beta chain. What it recognizes is unknown. These data come from a study of cytomegalovirus exposure and HLA in healthy donors. For the study at large: Earlier work reported roughly 120 million unique TCR beta sequences from 150 million to 200 million T cells. Broader study findings: In an earlier analysis, most TCR beta V segments were productive about 90% or about 30% of the time. Association of a missense DCLRE1C variant with TCR beta V- and J-gene trimming was reported in a later analysis. Later analysis identified about 17,000 TCR beta sequences associated with HLA alleles, using a false discovery rate threshold of 0.05.

PCR involved 60 Vbeta and 13 Jbeta primers. Assay used: immunoSEQ multiplex PCR; TCRdb lists only in-frame clones, some missing. The sample lists some 90,000 clones; roughly 79% were seen once. Germline V CDR1 and CDR2: WNHNN, SYGVQD (reference sequence). V was trimmed by 0 bases and J by 1 base, leaving 16 bases between them. This CDR3 has 18 residues. The chain combines TRBV10-1 with TRBJ1-5; D may be TRBD1 (6 bases). The sequence came from a young man in good health and CMV-seronegative. The sample comprised PBMCs. The CDR3 nucleotides read TGCGCCAGCAGTGAGTCGATTGTAGGGGGGGTGAGCAATCAGCCCCAGCATTTT. Encoded protein: CASSESIVGGVSNQPQHF.